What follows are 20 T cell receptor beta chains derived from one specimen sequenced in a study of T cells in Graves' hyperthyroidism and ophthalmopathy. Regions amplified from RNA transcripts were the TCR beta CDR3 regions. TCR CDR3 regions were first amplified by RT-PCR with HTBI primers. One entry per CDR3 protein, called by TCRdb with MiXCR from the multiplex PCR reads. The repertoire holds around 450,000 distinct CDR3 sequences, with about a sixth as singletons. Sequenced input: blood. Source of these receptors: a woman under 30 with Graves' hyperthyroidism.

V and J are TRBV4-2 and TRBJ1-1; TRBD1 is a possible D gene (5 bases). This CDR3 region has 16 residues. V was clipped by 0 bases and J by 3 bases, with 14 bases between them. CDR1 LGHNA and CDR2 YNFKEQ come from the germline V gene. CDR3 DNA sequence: TGTGCCAGCAGCCAAGAGTGGGGACTCGGGGACACTGAAGCTTTCTTT. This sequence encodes CASSQEWGLGDTEAFF.

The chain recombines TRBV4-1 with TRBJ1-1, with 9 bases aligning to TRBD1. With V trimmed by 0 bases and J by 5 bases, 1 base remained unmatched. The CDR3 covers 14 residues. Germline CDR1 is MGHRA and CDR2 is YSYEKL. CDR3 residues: CASSQDGTGTEAFF. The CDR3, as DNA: TGCGCCAGCAGCCAAGATGGGACAGGGACTGAAGCTTTCTTT.

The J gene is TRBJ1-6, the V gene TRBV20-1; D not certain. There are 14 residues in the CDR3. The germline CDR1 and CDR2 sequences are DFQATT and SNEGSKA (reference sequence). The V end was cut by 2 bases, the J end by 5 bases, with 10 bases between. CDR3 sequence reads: CSARIHSNNSPLHF. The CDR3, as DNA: TGCAGTGCTAGAATACACAGTAATAATTCACCCCTCCACTTT.

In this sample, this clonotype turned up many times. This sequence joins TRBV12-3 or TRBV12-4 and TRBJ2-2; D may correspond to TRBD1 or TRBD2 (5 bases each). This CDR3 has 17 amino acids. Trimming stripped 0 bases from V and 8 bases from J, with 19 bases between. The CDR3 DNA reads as TGTGCCAGCAGTTTAGCGGGACCTGGGCTTGGCGGTGGGGAGCTGTTTTTT. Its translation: CASSLAGPGLGGGELFF.

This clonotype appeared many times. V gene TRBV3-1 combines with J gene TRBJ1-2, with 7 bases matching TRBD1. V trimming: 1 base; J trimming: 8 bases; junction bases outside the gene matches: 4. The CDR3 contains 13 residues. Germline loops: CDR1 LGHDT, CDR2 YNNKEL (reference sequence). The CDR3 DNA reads TGTGCCAGCAGCCAAGCGACAGGGAGCGGCTACACCTTC. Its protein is CASSQATGSGYTF.

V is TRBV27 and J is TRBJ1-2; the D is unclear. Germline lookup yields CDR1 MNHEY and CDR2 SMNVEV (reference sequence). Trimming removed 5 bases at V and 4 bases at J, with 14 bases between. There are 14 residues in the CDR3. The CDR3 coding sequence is TGTGCCAGCAGTCCAATCCCTATTAGCTATGGCTACACCTTC. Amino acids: CASSPIPISYGYTF.

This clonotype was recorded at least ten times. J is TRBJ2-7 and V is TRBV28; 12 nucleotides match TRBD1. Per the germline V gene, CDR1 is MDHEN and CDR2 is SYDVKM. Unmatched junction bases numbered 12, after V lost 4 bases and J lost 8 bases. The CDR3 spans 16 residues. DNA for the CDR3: TGTGCCAGCAGTTCAACGGAGGGACAGGGGGCTGGAAAGCAGTACTTC. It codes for CASSSTEGQGAGKQYF. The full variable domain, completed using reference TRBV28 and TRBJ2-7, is DVKVTQSSRYLVKRTGEKVFLECVQDMDHENMFWYRQDPGLGLRLIYFSYDVKMKEKGDIPEGYSVSREKKERFSLILESASTNQTSMYLCASSSTEGQGAGKQYFGPGTRLTVT.

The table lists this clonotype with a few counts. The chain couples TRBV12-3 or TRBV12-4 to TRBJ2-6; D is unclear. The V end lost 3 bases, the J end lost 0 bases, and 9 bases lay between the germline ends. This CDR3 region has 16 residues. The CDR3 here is CASSFPTSSGANVLTF. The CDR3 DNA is TGTGCCAGCAGTTTTCCTACAAGCTCTGGGGCCAACGTCCTGACTTTC.

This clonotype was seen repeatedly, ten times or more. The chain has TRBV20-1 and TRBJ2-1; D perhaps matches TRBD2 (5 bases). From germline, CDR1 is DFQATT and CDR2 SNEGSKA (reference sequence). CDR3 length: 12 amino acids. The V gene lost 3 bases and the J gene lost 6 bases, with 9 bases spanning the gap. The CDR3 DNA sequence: TGCAGTGCTAGGAGGGCGGGCAATGAGCAGTTCTTC. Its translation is CSARRAGNEQFF.

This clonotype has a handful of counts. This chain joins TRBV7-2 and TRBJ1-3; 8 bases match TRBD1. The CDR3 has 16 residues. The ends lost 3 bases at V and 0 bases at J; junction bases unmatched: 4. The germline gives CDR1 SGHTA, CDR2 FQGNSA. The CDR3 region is CASSFQGAGSGNTIYF. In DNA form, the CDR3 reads TGTGCCAGCAGCTTCCAGGGGGCAGGCTCTGGAAACACCATATATTTT.

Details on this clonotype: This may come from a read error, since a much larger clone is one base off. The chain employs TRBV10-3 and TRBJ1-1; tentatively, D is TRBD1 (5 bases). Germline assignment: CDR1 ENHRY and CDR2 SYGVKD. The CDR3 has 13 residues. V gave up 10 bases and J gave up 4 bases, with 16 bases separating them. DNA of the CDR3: TGTGCCACCTCCCTGAAGGGGTCCACTGAAGCTTTCTTT. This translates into CATSLKGSTEAFF.

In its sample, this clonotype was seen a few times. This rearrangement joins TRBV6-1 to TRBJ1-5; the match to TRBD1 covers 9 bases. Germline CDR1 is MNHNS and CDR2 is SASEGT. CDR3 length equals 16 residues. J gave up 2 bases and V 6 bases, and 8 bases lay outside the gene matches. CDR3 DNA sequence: TGTGCCAGCAGCAAGACAGGGGGTGCTGGCAATCAGCCCCAGCATTTT. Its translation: CASSKTGGAGNQPQHF.

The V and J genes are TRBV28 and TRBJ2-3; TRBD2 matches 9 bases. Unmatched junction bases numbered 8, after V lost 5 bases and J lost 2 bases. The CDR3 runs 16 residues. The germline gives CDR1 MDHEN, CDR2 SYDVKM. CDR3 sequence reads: CASSISGGSLTDTQYF. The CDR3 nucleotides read TGTGCCAGCAGTATCAGCGGGGGGAGTCTCACAGATACGCAGTATTTT.

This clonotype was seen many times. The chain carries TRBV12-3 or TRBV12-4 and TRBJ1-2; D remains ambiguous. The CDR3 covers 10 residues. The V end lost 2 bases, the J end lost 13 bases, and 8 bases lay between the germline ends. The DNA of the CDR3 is TGTGCCAGCAGTTTAACTACGCCCACCTTC. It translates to CASSLTTPTF.

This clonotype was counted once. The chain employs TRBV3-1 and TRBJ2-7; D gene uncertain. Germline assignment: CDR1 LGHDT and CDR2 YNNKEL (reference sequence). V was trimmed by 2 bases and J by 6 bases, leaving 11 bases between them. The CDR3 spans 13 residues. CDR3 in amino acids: CASSQSFRLEQYF. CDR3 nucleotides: TGTGCCAGCAGCCAATCTTTCCGGCTCGAGCAGTACTTC.

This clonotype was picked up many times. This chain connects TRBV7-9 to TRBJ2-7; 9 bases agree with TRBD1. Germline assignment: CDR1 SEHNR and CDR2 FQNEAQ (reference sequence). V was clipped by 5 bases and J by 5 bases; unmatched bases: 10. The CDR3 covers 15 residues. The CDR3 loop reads CASSSRRDRDHEQYF. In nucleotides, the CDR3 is TGTGCCAGCAGCAGCCGCCGGGACAGGGACCACGAGCAGTACTTC.

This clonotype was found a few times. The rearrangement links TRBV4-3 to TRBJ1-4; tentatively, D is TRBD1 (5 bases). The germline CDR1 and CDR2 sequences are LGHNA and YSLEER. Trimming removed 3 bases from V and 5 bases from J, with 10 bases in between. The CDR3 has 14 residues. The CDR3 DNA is TGCGCCAGCAGCCATGGGACCCAAAATGAAAAACTGTTTTTT. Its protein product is CASSHGTQNEKLFF.

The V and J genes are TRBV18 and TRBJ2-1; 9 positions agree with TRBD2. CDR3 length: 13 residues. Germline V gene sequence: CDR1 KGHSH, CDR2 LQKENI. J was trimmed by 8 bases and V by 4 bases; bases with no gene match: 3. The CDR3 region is CASSLAGVDEQFF. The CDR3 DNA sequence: TGTGCCAGCTCACTAGCGGGAGTTGATGAGCAGTTCTTC. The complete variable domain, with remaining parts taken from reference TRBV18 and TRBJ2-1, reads NAGVMQNPRHLVRRRGQEARLRCSPMKGHSHVYWYRQLPEEGLKFMVYLQKENIIDESGMPKERFSAEFPKEGPSILRIQQVVRGDSAAYFCASSLAGVDEQFFGPGTRLTVL.

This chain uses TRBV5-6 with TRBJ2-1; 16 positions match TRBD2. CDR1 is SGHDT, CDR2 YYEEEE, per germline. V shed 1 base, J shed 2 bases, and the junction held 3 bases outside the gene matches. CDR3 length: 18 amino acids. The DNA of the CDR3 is TGTGCCAGCAGCTTGAGGGGACTAGCGGGAGGGCCCTACAATGAGCAGTTCTTC. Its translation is CASSLRGLAGGPYNEQFF. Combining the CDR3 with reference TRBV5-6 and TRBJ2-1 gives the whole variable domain DAGVTQSPTHLIKTRGQQVTLRCSPKSGHDTVSWYQQALGQGPQFIFQYYEEEERQRGNFPDRFSGHQFPNYSSELNVNALLLGDSALYLCASSLRGLAGGPYNEQFFGPGTRLTVL.

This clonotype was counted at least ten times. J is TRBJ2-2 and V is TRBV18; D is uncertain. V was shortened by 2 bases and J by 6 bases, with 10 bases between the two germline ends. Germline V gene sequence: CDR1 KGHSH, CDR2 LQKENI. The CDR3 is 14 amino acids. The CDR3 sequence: CASSPMKGSGELFF. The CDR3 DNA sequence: TGTGCCAGCTCACCAATGAAGGGATCCGGGGAGCTGTTTTTT.